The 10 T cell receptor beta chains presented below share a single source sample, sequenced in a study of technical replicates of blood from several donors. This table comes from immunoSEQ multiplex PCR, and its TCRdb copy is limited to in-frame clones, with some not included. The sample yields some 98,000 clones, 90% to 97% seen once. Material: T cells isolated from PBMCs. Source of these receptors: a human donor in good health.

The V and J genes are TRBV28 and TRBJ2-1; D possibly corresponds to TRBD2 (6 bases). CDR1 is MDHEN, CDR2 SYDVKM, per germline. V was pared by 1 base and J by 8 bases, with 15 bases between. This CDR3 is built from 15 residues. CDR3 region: CASSLLAGIPYEQFF. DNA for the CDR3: TGTGCCAGCAGTTTATTGGCGGGAATCCCCTATGAGCAGTTCTTC.

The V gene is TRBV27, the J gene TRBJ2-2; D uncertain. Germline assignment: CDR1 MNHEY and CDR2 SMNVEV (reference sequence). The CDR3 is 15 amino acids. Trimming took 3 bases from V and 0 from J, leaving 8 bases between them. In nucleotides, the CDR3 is TGTGCCAGCAGTTTGTGGGCGACGAACACCGGGGAGCTGTTTTTT. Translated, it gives CASSLWATNTGELFF.

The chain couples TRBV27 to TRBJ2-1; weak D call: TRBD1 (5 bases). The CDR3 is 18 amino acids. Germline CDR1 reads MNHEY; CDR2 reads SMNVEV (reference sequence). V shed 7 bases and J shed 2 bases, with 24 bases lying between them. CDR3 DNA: TGTGCCAGCACTTCACCTTCTAAGGGGTTCGGTACCTACAATGAGCAGTTCTTC. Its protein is CASTSPSKGFGTYNEQFF.

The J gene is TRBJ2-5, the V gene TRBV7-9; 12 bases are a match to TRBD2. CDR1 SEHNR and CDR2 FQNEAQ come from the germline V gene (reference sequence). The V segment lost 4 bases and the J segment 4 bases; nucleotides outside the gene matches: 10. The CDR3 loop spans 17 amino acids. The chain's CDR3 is CASSSGLAGGPGETQYF. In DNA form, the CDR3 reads TGTGCCAGCAGCTCCGGGCTAGCGGGGGGGCCCGGAGAGACCCAGTACTTC.

CDR3 nucleotide sequence: TGTGCCAGCAATGCTGTTCACAGGGCCGAACAGCCCCAGCATTTT. Residues: CASNAVHRAEQPQHF. V and J are TRBV2 and TRBJ1-5; D perhaps matches TRBD1 (6 bases). This CDR3 contains 15 residues. V was pared by 7 bases and J by 7 bases, with 20 bases between. Germline V gene data show CDR1 as SNHLY and CDR2 as FYNNEI.

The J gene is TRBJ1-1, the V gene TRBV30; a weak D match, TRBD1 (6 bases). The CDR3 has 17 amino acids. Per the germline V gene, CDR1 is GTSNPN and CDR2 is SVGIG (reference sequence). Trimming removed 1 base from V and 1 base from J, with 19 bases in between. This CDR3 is CAWSGNRGRGRNTEAFF. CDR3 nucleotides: TGTGCCTGGAGTGGAAATCGGGGGAGGGGGAGGAACACTGAAGCTTTCTTT.

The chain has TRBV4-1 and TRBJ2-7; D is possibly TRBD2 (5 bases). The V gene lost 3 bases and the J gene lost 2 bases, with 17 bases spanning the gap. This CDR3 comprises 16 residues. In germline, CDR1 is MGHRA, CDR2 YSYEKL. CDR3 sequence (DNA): TGCGCCAGCAGCCACCCAGCGAAGGAGAGGGCCTACGAGCAGTACTTC. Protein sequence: CASSHPAKERAYEQYF.

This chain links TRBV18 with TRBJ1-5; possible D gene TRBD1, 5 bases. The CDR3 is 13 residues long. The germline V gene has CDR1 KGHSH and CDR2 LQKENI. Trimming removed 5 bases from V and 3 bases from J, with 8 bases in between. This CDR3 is CASSSTVNQPQHF. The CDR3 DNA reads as TGTGCCAGCTCATCGACAGTCAATCAGCCCCAGCATTTT.

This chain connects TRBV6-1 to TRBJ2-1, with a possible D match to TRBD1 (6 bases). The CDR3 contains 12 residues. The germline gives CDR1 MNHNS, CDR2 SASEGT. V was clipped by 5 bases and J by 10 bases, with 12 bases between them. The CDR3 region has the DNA TGTGCCAGCAGTCGGGACATTTTGGAGCAGTTCTTC. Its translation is CASSRDILEQFF.

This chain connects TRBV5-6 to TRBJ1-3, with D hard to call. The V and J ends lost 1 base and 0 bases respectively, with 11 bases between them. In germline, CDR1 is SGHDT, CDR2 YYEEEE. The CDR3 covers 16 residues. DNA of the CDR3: TGTGCCAGCAGCTTGTTCGATCGGGACTCTGGAAACACCATATATTTT. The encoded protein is CASSLFDRDSGNTIYF.